The clone carrying this TCR beta chain was picked up a small number of times. The CDR3 has 11 amino acids. Looked up from germline, CDR1 is MNHEY and CDR2 is SVGAGI. V trimming: 11 bases; J trimming: 6 bases; junction bases outside the gene matches: 5. TCRB transcripts that were expressed got sequenced, as all of the isolated RNA had been reverse transcribed. Sequenced by immunoSEQ multiplex PCR; TCRdb stores in-frame clones only, minus some. The sample holds about 360,000 clones, 10% to 15% seen once. This entry is derived from a study of beta chain features in type 1 diabetes. The receptor was derived from a man younger than 30 in good health. Sequenced: naive CD4+ T cells from blood. V is TRBV6-5 and J is TRBJ1-2; 8 bases agree with TRBD1. The CDR3 loop is CAATTGDGYTF. In DNA form, the CDR3 reads TGTGCCGCAACGACAGGGGATGGCTACACCTTC.